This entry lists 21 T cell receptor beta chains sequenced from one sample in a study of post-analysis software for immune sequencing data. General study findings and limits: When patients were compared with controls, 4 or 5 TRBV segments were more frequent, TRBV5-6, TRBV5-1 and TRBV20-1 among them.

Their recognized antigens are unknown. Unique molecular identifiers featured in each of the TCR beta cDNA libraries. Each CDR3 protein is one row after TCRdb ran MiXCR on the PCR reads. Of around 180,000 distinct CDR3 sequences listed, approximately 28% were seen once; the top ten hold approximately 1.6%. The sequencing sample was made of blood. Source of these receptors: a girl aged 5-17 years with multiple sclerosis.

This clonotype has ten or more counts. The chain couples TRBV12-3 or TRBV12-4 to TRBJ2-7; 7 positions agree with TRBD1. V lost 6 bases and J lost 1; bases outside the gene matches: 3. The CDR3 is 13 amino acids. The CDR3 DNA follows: TGTGCCAGCAGGGGACAGAAGTCCTACGAGCAGTACTTC. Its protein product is CASRGQKSYEQYF.

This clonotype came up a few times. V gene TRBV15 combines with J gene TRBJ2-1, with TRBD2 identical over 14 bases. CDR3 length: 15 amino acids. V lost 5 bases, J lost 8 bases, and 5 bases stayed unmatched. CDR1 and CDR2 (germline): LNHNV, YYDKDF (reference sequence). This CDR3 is CATSPRLAGGYEQFF. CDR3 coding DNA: TGTGCCACCAGCCCGCGACTAGCGGGAGGGTATGAGCAGTTCTTC.

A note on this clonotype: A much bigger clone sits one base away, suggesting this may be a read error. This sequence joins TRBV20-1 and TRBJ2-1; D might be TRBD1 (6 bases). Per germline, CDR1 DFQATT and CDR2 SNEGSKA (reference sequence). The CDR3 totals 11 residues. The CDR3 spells CSVTGSYEQFF. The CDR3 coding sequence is TGCAGCGTAACAGGGAGCTATGAGCAGTTCTTC.

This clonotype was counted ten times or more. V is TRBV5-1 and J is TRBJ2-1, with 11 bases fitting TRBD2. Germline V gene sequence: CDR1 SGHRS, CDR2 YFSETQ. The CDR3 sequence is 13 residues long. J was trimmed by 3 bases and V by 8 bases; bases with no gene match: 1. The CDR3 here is CASSGRDYNEQFF. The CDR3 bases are TGCGCCAGTAGCGGGAGGGACTACAATGAGCAGTTCTTC.

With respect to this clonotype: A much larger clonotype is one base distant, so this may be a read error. CDR3 nucleotide sequence: TGTGCCAACAGCTTAGGGACCCGCACAGATACGCAGTATTTT. Translating gives CANSLGTRTDTQYF. The chain links TRBV5-4 to TRBJ2-3; D assignment may be TRBD1 or TRBD2 (5 bases each). The CDR3 spans 14 residues. CDR1 is SGHNT, CDR2 YYREEE, per germline (reference sequence).

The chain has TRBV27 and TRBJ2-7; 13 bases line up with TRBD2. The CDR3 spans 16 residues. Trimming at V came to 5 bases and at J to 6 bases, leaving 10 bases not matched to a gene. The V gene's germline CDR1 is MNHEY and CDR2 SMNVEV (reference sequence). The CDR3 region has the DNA TGTGCCAGCAGTCCGTTTGGACTAGCGGGGGCCCTCGAGCAGTACTTC. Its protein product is CASSPFGLAGALEQYF.

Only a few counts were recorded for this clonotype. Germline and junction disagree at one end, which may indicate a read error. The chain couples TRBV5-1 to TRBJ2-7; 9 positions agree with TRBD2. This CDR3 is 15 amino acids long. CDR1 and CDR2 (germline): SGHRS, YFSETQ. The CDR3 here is CASSLAGGPVYEQYF. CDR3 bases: TGTGCCAGCAGCTTGGCGGGAGGGCCGGTCTACGAGCAGTACTTC.

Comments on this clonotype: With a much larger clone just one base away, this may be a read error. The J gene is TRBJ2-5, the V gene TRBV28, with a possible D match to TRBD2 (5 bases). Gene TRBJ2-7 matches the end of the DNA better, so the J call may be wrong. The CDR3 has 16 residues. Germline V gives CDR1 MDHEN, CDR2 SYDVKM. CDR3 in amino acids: CASSLITDYPNCEQYF. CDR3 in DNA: TGTGCCAGCAGTCTCATAACCGACTATCCTAACTGCGAGCAGTACTTC.

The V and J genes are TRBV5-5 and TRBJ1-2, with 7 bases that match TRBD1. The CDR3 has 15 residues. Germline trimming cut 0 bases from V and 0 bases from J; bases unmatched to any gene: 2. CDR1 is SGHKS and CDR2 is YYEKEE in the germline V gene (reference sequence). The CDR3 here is CASSLGDSSNYGYTF. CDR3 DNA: TGTGCCAGCAGCTTGGGGGACAGCTCTAACTATGGCTACACCTTC.

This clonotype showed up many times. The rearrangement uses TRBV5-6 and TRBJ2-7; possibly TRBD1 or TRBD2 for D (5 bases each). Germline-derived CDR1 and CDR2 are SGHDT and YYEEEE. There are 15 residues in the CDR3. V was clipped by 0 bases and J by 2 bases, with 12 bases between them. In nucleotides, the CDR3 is TGTGCCAGCAGCTTGGTGGGGGAGCCTCCCTACGAGCAGTACTTC. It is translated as CASSLVGEPPYEQYF.

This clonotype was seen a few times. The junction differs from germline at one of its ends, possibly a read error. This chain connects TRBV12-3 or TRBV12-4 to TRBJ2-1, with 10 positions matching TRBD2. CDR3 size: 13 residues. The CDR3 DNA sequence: TGTGCCTGCAGCGTTAGCGGGAGGTCTGAGCAGTTCTTC. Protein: CACSVSGRSEQFF.

The CDR3 sequence is CASRGPGVVGSYEQYF. In DNA, the CDR3 is TGTGCCAGCAGGGGCCCTGGGGTAGTGGGGTCCTACGAGCAGTACTTC. This chain uses TRBV2 with TRBJ2-7; D unresolved. The CDR3 has 16 amino acids. CDR1 is SNHLY, CDR2 FYNNEI, per germline. The V end was cut by 6 bases, the J end by 1 base, with 19 bases between.

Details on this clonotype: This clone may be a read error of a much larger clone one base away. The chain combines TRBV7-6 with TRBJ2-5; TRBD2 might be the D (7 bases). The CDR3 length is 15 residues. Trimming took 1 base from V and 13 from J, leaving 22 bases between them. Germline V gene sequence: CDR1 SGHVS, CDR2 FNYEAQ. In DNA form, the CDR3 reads TGTGCCAGCAGCTTAGTAGGGTCAGGGGACTACGAGCGGTACTTC. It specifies CASSLVGSGDYERYF.

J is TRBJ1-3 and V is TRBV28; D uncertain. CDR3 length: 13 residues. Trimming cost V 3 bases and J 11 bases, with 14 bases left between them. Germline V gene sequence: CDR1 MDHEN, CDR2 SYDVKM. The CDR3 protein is CASSFEARRPIYF. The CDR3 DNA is TGTGCCAGCAGTTTTGAGGCGCGAAGGCCCATATATTTT.

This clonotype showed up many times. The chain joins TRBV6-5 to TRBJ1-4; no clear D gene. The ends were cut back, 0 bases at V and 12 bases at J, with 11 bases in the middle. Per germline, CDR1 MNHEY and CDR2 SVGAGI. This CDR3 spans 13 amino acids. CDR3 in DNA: TGTGCCAGCAGTTACTCGGGAGGGAGTGAACTGTTTTTT. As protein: CASSYSGGSELFF.

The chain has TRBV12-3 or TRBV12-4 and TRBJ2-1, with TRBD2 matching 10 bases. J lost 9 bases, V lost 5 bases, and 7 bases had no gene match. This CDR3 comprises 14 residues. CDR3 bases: TGTGCCAGCAGTCGCCCTAGCGGGAGCGGTGAGCAGTTCTTC. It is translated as CASSRPSGSGEQFF.

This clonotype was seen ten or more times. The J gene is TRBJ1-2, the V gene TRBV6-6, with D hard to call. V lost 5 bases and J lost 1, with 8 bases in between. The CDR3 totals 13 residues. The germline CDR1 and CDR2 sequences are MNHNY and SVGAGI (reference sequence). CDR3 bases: TGTGCCAGCAGTACGAGGGATAACTATGGCTACACCTTC. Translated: CASSTRDNYGYTF.

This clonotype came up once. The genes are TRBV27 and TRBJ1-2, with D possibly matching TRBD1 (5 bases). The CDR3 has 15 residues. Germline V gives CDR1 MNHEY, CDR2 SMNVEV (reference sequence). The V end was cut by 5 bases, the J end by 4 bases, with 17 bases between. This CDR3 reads CASSLTTDSSYGYTF. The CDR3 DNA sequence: TGTGCCAGCAGTCTTACGACAGACAGTTCCTATGGCTACACCTTC.

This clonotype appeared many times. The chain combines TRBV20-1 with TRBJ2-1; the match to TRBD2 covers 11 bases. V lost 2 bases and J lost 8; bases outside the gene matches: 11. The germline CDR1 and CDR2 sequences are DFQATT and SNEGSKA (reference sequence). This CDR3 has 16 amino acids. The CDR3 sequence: CSARPSGRTTLYEQFF. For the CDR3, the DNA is TGCAGTGCTAGACCTAGCGGGAGGACAACCCTCTATGAGCAGTTCTTC.

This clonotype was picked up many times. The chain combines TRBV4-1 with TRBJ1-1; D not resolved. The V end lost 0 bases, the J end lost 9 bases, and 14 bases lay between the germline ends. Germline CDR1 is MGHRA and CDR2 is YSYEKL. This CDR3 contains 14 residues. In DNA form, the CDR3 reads TGCGCCAGCAGCCAAGAGGGTCGGCAAAACAAAGCTTTCTTT. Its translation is CASSQEGRQNKAFF.

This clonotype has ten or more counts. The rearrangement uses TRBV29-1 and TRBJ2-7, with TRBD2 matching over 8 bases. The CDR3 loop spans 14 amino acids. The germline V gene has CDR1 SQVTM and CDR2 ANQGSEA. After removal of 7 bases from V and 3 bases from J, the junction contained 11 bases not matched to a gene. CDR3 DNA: TGCAGCGCGGGGGGGGCCGAAACCGACTACGAGCAGTACTTC. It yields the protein CSAGGAETDYEQYF.